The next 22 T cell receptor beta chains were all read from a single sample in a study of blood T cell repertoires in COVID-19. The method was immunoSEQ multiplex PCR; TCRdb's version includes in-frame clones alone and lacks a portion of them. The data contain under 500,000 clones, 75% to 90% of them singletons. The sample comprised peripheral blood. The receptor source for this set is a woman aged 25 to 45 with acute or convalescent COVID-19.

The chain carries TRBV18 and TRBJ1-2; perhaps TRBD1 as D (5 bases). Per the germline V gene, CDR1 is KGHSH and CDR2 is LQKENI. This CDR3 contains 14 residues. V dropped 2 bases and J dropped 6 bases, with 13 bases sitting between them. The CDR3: CASSPSLGADGYTF. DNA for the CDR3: TGTGCCAGCTCACCAAGCCTAGGGGCGGATGGCTACACCTTC.

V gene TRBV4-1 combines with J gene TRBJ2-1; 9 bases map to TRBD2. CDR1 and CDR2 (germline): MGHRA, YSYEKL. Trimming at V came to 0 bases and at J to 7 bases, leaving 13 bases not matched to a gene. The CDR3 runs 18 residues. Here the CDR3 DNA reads TGCGCCAGCAGCCAAGAAGGGGCGGGGGGGCAGTCAGCGAATGAGCAGTTCTTC. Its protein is CASSQEGAGGQSANEQFF.

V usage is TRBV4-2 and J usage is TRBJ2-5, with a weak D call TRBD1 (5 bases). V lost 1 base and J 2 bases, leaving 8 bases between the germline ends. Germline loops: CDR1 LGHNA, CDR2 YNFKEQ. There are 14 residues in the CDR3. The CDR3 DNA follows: TGTGCCAGCAGCCAAGGCACAGGACAAGAGACCCAGTACTTC. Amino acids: CASSQGTGQETQYF.

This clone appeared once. CDR3 sequence: CASSYFEGDQPQHF. The CDR3 coding sequence is TGTGCCAGCAGTTACTTTGAGGGGGATCAGCCCCAGCATTTT. The chain carries TRBV6-5 and TRBJ1-5; weak D call: TRBD1 (6 bases). The V end was cut by 1 base, the J end by 5 bases, with 9 bases between. The V gene's germline CDR1 is MNHEY and CDR2 SVGAGI. This CDR3 has 14 amino acids.

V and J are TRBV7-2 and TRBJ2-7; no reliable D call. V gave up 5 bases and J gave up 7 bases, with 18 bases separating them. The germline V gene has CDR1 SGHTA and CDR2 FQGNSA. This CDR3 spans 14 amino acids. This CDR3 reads CASSDLTRRWEQYF. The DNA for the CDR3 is TGTGCCAGCAGCGATCTAACCCGTCGGTGGGAGCAGTACTTC.

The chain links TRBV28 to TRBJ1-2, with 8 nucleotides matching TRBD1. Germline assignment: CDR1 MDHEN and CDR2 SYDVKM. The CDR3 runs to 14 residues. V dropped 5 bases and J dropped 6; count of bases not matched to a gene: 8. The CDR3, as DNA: TGTGCCAGCAGTCTCACGACAGGGGTCAATGGCTACACCTTC. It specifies CASSLTTGVNGYTF.

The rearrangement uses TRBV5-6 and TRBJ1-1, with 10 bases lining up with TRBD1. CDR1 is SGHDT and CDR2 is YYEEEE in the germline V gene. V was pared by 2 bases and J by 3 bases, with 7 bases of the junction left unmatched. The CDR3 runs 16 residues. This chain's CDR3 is CASSFGTGDGDTEAFF. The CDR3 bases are TGTGCCAGCAGCTTCGGGACAGGGGATGGTGACACTGAAGCTTTCTTT.

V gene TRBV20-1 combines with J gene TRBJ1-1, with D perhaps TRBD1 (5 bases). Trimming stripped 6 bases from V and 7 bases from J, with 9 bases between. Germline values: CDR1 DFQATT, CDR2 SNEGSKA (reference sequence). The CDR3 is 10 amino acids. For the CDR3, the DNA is TGCAGTGCAACCGACAGTGAAGCTTTCTTT. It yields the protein CSATDSEAFF.

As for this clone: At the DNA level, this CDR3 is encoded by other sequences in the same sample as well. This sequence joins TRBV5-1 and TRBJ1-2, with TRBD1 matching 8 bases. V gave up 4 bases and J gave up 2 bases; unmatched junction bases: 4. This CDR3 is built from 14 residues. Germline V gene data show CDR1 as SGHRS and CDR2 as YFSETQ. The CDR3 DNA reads TGCGCCAGCAGCACAGACAGGGGAAACTATGGCTACACCTTC. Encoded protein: CASSTDRGNYGYTF.

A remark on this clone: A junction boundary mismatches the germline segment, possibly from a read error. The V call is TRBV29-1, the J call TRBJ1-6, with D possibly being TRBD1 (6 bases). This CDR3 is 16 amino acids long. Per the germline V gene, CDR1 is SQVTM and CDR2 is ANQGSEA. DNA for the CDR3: TGCAGCGTTGGCCACCGTACGGGACAAGTCGATTCGCCCCTCCACTTT. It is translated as CSVGHRTGQVDSPLHF.

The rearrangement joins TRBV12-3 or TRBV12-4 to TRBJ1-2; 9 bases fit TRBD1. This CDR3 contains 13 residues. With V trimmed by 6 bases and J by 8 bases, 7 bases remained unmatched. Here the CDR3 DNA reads TGTGCCAGCAGGGCGGGGACAGGGTCGGGCTACACCTTC. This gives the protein CASRAGTGSGYTF.

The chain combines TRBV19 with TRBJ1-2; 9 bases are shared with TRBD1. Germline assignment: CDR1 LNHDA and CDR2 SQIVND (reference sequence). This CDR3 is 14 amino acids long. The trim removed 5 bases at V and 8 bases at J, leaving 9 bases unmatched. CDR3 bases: TGTGCCAGTAGTCTCGGGACAGGGCGGAGAGGCTACACCTTC. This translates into CASSLGTGRRGYTF.

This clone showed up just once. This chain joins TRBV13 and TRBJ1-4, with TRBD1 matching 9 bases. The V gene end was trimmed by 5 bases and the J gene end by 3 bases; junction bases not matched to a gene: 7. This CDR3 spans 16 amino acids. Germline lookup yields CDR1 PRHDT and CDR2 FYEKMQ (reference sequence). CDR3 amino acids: CASSTSRQGANEKLFF. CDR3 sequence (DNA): TGTGCCAGCAGCACCTCCAGACAGGGGGCTAATGAAAAACTGTTTTTT.

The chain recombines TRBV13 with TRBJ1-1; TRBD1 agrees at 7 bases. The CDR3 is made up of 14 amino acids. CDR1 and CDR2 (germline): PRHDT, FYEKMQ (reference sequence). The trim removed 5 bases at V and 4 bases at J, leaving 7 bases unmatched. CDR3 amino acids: CASSTRDSVTEAFF. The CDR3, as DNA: TGTGCCAGCAGCACGAGGGACAGCGTCACTGAAGCTTTCTTT.

In DNA, the CDR3 is TGTGCCAGCAGCCCCCGGCGGGAGTCAACCTACGAGCAGTACTTC. It yields the protein CASSPRRESTYEQYF. The chain employs TRBV5-4 and TRBJ2-7; 7 bases align to TRBD2. The V gene's germline CDR1 is SGHNT and CDR2 YYREEE (reference sequence). The CDR3 is 15 amino acids. V lost 4 bases to trimming and J lost 2 bases; unmatched junction nucleotides: 9. The variable domain in full, completed from reference TRBV5-4 and TRBJ2-7, reads ETGVTQSPTHLIKTRGQQVTLRCSSQSGHNTVSWYQQALGQGPQFIFQYYREEENGRGNFPPRFSGLQFPNYSSELNVNALELDDSALYLCASSPRRESTYEQYFGPGTRLTVT.

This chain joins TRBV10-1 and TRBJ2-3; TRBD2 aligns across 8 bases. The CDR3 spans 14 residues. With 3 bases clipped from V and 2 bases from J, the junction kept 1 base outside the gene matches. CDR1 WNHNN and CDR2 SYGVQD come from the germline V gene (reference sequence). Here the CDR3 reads CASSDGLATDTQYF. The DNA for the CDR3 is TGCGCCAGCAGTGACGGACTAGCCACAGATACGCAGTATTTT.

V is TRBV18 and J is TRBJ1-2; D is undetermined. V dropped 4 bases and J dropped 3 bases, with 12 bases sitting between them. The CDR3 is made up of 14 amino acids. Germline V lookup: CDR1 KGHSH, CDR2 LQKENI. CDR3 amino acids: CASSLLGKDYGYTF. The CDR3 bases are TGTGCCAGCTCACTCCTCGGGAAAGACTATGGCTACACCTTC.

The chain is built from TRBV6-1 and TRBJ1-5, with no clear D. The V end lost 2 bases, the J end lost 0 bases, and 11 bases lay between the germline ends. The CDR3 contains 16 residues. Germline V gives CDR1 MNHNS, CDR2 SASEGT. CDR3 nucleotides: TGTGCCAGCAGTGAAAGGGAGGCATATAGCAATCAGCCCCAGCATTTT. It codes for CASSEREAYSNQPQHF.

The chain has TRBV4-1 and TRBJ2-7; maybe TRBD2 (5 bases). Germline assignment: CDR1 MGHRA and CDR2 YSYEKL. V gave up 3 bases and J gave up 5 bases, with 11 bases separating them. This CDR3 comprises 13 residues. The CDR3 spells CASSHEGWDEQYF. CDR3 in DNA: TGCGCCAGCAGCCACGAGGGTTGGGACGAGCAGTACTTC.

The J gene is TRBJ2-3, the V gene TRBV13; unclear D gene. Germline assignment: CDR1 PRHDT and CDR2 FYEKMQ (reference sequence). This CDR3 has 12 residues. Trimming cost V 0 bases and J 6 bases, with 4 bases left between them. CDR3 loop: CASSLGVDTQYF. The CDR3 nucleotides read TGTGCCAGCAGCTTAGGCGTGGATACGCAGTATTTT. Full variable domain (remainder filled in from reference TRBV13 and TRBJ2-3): AAGVIQSPRHLIKEKRETATLKCYPIPRHDTVYWYQQGPGQDPQFLISFYEKMQSDKGSIPDRFSAQQFSDYHSELNMSSLELGDSALYFCASSLGVDTQYFGPGTRLTVL.

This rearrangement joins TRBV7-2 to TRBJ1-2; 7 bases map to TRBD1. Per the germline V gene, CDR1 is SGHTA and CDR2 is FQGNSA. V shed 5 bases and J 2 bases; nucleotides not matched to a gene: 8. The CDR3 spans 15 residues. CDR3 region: CASSPGDRINYGYTF. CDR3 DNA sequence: TGTGCCAGCAGCCCGGGGGACAGAATAAACTATGGCTACACCTTC. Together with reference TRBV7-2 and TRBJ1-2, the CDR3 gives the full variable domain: GAGVSQSPSNKVTEKGKDVELRCDPISGHTALYWYRQSLGQGLEFLIYFQGNSAPDKSGLPSDRFSAERTGGSVSTLTIQRTQQEDSAVYLCASSPGDRINYGYTFGSGTRLTVV.

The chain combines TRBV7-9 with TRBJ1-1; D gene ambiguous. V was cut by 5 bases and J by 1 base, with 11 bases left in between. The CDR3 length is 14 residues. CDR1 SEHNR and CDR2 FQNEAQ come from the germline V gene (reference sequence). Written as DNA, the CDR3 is TGTGCCAGCAGCCGTTCAACATCGAACACTGAAGCTTTCTTT. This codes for CASSRSTSNTEAFF. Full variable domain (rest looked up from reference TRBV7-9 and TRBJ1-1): DTGVSQNPRHKITKRGQNVTFRCDPISEHNRLYWYRQTLGQGPEFLTYFQNEAQLEKSRLLSDRFSAERPKGSFSTLEIQRTEQGDSAMYLCASSRSTSNTEAFFGQGTRLTVV.